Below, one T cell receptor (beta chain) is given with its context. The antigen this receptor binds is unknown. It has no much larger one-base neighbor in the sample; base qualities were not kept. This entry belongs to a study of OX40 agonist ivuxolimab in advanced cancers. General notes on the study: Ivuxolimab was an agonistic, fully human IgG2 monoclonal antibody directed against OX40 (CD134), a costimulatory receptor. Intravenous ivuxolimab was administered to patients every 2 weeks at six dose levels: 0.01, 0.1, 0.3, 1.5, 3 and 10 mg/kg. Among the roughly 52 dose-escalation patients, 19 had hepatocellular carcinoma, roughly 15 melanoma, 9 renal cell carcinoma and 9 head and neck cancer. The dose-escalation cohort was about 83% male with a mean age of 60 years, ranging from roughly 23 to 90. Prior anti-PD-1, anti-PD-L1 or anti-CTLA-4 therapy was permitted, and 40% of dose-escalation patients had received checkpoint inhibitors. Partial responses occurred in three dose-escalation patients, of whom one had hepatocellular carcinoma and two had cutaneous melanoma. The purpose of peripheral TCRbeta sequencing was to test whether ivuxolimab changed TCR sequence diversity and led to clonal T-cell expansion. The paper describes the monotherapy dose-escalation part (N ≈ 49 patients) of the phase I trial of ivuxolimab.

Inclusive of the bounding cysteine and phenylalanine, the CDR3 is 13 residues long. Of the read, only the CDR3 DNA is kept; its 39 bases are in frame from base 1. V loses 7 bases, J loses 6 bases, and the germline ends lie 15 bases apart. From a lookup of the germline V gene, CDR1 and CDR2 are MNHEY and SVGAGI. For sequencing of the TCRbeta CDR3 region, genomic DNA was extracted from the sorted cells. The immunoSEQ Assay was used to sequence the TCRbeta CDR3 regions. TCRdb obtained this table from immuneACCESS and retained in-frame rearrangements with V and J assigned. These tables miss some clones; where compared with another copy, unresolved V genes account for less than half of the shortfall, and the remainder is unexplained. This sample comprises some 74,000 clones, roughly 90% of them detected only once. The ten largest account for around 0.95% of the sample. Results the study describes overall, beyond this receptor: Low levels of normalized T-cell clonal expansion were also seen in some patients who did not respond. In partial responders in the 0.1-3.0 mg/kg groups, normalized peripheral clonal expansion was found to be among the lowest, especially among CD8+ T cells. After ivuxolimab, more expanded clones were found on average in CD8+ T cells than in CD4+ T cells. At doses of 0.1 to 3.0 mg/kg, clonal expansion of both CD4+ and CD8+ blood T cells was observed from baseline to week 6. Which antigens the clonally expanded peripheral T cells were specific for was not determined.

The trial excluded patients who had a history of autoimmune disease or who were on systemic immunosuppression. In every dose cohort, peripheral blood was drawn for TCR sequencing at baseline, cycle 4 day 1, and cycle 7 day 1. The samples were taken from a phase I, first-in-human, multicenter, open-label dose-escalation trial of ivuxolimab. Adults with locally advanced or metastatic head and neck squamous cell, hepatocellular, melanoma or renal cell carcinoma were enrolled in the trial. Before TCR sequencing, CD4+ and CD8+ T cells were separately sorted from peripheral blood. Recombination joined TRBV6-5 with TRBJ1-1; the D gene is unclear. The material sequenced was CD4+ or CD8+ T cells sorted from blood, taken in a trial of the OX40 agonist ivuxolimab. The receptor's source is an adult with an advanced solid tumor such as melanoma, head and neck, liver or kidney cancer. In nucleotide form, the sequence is TGTGCCAGCACCGAGGGAGGTTGGGCTGAAGCTTTCTTT. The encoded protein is CASTEGGWAEAFF.